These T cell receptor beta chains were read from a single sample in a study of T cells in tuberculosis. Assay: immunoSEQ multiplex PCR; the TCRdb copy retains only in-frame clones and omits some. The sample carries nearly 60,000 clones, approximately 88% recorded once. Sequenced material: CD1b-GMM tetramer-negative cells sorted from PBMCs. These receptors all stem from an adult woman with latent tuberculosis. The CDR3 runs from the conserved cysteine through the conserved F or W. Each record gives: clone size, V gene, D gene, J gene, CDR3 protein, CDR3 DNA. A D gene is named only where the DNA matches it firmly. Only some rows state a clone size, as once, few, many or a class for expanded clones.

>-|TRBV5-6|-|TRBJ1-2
CASSFVAFDGYTF
TGTGCCAGCAGCTTTGTAGCCTTCGATGGCTACACCTTC
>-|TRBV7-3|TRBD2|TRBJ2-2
CASSSTGLAGGMAGELFF
TGTGCCAGCAGCTCCACTGGACTAGCGGGAGGGATGGCCGGGGAGCTGTTTTTT
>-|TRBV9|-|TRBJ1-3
CASSPIPGGGGNTIYF
TGTGCCAGCAGCCCCATCCCGGGGGGCGGGGGAAACACCATATATTTT
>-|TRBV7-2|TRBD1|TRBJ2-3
CASSLTGQWGSGTQYF
TGTGCCAGCAGCTTAACGGGACAGTGGGGCTCAGGTACGCAGTATTTT
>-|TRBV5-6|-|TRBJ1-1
CASSYRASSTEAFF
TGTGCCAGCAGCTACAGGGCATCCTCCACTGAAGCTTTCTTT
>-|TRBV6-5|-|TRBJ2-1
CAISRQANYNEQFF
TGTGCCATCTCTCGTCAGGCGAATTACAATGAGCAGTTCTTC
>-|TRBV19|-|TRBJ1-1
CASSPQGETRNTEAFF
TGTGCCAGTAGTCCCCAGGGTGAGACCCGAAACACTGAAGCTTTCTTT
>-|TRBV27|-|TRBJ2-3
CASSVRGSSTDTQYF
TGTGCCAGCAGCGTTAGGGGTTCAAGCACAGATACGCAGTATTTT
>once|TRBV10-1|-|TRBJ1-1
CASTRHPRDTLNTEAFF
TGCGCCAGCACTCGCCACCCGAGGGACACTTTGAACACTGAAGCTTTCTTT
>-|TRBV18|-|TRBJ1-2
CASSPPTGSSGYTF
TGTGCCAGCTCACCACCAACCGGGAGCTCTGGCTACACCTTC
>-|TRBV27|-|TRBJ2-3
CASSLQDTLTDTQYF
TGTGCCAGCAGTTTACAAGACACTCTCACAGATACGCAGTATTTT
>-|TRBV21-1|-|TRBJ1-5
CASSKGGRAPQPQHF
TGTGCCAGCAGCAAAGGCGGGAGGGCGCCTCAGCCCCAGCATTTT
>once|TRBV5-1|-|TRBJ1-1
CASSLGRGNEAFF
TGCGCCAGCAGCTTGGGCAGGGGAAATGAAGCTTTCTTT
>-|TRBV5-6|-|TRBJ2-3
CASSSPLVTDTQYF
TGTGCCAGCAGCTCCCCCCTCGTTACAGATACGCAGTATTTT
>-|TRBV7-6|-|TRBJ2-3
CASSLSPTGRLSDTQYF
TGTGCCAGCAGCTTATCCCCGACAGGGAGGTTATCGGATACGCAGTATTTT